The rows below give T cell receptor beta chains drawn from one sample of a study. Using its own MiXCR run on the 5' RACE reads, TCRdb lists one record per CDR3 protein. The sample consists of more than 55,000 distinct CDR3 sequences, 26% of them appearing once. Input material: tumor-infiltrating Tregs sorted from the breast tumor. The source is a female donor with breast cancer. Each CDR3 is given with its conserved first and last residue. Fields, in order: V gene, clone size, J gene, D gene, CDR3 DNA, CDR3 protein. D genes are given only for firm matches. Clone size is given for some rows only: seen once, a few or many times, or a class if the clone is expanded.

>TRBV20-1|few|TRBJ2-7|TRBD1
TGCAGTGCTAGAGAACCGGGACAGGGGAACGAGCGGTACTTC
CSAREPGQGNERYF
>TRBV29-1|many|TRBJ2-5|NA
TGCAGCGTTGGACATGTACAAGAGACCCAGTACTTC
CSVGHVQETQYF
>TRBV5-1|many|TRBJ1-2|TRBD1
TGCGCCAGCAGCTTTGGACAGGACAGTAACTATGGCTACACCTTC
CASSFGQDSNYGYTF
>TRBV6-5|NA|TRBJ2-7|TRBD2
TGTGCCAGCAGTAAACCGGGACTAGTGGCATACGAGCAGTACTTC
CASSKPGLVAYEQYF
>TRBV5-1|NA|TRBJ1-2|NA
TGCGCCAGCAGCTTGGATCCGGTCGCGGGGGGCTACACCTTC
CASSLDPVAGGYTF
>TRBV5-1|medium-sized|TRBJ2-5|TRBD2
TGCGCCAGCAACGGGGGGAGCCAAGAGACCCAGTACTTC
CASNGGSQETQYF
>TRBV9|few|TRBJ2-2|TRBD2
TGTGCCAGCAGCATCAGACCTAGCGGGAGCTCCGGGGAGCTGTTTTTT
CASSIRPSGSSGELFF
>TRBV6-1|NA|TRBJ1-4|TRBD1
TGTGCCAGCAGTGCGACCTTGGGACAGCTGGGACTGTTTTTT
CASSATLGQLGLFF
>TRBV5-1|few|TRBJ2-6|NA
TGCGCCAGCAGCTTGGGGGATTTCTCTGGGGCCAACGTCCTGACTTTC
CASSLGDFSGANVLTF
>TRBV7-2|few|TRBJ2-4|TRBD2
TGTGCCAGCAGCTTAGATTGGGGGGGGAGCATTCTTCAGTACTTC
CASSLDWGGSILQYF
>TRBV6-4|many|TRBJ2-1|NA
TGTGCCAGCAGTGACGTTGAGGGCGTTGGTGAGCAGTTCTTC
CASSDVEGVGEQFF
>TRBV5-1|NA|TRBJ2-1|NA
TGCGCCAGCAGCCCGGCCGGAGCATTTCGGCAGTTCTTC
CASSPAGAFRQFF
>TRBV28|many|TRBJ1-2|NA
TGTGCCAGCAGTCTACCCCGGGTTAATAACTATGGCTACACCTTC
CASSLPRVNNYGYTF
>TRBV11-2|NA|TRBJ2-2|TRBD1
TGTGCCAGCAGCCATTTCCGAGACAGGGGGCGGGTCGGGGAGCTGTTTTTT
CASSHFRDRGRVGELFF
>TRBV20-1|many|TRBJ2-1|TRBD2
TGCAGTGCTAATTTCGGGAGGACCTACAATGAGCAGTTCTTC
CSANFGRTYNEQFF
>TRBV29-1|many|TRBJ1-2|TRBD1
TGCAGCGTAATGACAGGGGGGTATGGCTACACCTTC
CSVMTGGYGYTF
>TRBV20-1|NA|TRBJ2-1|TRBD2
TGCAGTGCCATACTAGCGGGAGGGCCCTACAATGAGCAGTTCTTC
CSAILAGGPYNEQFF
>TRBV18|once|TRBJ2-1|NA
TGTGCCAGCTCACAGGGGTCAGTGGATGAGCAGTTCTTC
CASSQGSVDEQFF
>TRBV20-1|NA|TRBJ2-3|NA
TGCAGTGCTAGTCGTCGGGCGGGAAGAAGCACAGATACGCAGTATTTT
CSASRRAGRSTDTQYF
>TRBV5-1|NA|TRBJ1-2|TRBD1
TGCGCCAGCAGCCCGGACAGGGAGGATGACTATGGCTACACCTTC
CASSPDREDDYGYTF
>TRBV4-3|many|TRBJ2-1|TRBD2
TGCGCCAGCAGCCCTAGCGGGAGGGCCAATGAGCAGTTCTTC
CASSPSGRANEQFF
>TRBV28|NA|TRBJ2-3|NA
TGTGCCAGCCTTTCTAGCACAGATACGCAGTATTTT
CASLSSTDTQYF
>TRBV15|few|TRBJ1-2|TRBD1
TGTGCCACCAGCGCATCGAGGGGGCCTGGCTACACCTTC
CATSASRGPGYTF
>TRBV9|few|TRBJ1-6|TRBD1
TGTGCCAGCAGCCCGCGACGACAGGGAGAGTCACCCCTCCACTTT
CASSPRRQGESPLHF
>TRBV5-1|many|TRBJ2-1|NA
TGCGCCAGCAGCGGTTCCTTGTATGAGCAGTTCTTC
CASSGSLYEQFF
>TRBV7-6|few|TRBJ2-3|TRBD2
TGTGCCAGCAGCCCCGGGTTTGGCGGGGGGGCGGATACGCAGTATTTT
CASSPGFGGGADTQYF
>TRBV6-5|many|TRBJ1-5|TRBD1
TGTGCCAGCAGTCCTCAGGGGGGTCAGAATCAGCCCCAGCATTTT
CASSPQGGQNQPQHF